The sequence of this T cell receptor beta chain was determined in a study of cytomegalovirus exposure and HLA in healthy donors. General observations from the study: In a later analysis, first-cohort TCR clusters were found to tend to co-occur in the 120 or so validation repertoires. It was reportedly the case that the classifier diagnosed cytomegalovirus status with high specificity and sensitivity. The dataset shows that most TCR sequences were rare, while some public TCRs occurred in many donors.

Per germline, CDR1 MDHEN and CDR2 SYDVKM. CDR3 size: 16 residues. V shed 4 bases and J 1 base; nucleotides not matched to a gene: 3. Libraries were prepared by immunoSEQ multiplex PCR; TCRdb keeps only in-frame clonotypes and omits some of them. The data contain approximately 71,000 clones, about 90% of them singletons. In the case of this clone: Its target is unknown.

The gene calls are TRBV28 and TRBJ1-3, with 11 bases aligning to TRBD1. This receptor was identified in a man in his late teens or twenties in good health and CMV-seronegative. The source material was PBMCs. The CDR3 coding sequence is TGTGCCAGCAGTTCCGGACAGGGGGCTTCTGGAAACACCATATATTTT. Translation gives CASSSGQGASGNTIYF.